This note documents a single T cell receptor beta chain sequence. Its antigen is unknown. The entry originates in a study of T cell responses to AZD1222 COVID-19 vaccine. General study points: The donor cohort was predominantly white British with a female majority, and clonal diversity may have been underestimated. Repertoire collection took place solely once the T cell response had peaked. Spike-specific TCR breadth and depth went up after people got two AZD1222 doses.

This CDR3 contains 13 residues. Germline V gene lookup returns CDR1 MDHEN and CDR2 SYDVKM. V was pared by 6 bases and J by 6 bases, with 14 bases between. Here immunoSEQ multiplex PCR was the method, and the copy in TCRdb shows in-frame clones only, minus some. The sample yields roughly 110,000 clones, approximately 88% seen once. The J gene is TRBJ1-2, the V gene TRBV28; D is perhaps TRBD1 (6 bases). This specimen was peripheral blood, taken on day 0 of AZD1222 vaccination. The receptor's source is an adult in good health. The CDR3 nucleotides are TGTGCCAGCAGGGGCGGGGGCGCGGATGGCTACACCTTC. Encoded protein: CASRGGGADGYTF.